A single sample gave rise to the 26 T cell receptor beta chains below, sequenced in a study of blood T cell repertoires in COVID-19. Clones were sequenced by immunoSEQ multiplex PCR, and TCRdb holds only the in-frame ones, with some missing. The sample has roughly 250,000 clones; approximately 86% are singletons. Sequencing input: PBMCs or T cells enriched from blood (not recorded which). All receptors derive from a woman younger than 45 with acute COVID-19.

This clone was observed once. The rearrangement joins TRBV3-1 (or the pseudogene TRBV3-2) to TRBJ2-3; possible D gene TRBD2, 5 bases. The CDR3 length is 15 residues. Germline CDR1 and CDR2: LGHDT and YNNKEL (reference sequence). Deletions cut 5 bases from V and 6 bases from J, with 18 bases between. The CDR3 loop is CASSYLAFPPDTQYF. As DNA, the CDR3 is TGTGCCAGCAGCTACTTAGCGTTCCCCCCTGATACGCAGTATTTT.

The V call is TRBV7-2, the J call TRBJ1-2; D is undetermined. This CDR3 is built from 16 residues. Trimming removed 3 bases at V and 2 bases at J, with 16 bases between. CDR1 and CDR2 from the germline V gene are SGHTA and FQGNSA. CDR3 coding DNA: TGTGCCAGCAGCTTCGGCCGACAAAACCCAAACTATGGCTACACCTTC. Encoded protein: CASSFGRQNPNYGYTF. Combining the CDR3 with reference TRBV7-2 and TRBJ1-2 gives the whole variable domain GAGVSQSPSNKVTEKGKDVELRCDPISGHTALYWYRQSLGQGLEFLIYFQGNSAPDKSGLPSDRFSAERTGGSVSTLTIQRTQQEDSAVYLCASSFGRQNPNYGYTFGSGTRLTVV.

CDR3 sequence (DNA): TGCGCCAGCAGCCTAAGTCGGACAGTCAACACTGAAGCTTTCTTT. Protein sequence: CASSLSRTVNTEAFF. The rearrangement uses TRBV4-1 and TRBJ1-1; D might be TRBD1 (6 bases). The CDR3 spans 15 residues. Germline loops: CDR1 MGHRA, CDR2 YSYEKL. Trimming pared 4 bases from V and 2 bases from J, leaving 14 bases between.

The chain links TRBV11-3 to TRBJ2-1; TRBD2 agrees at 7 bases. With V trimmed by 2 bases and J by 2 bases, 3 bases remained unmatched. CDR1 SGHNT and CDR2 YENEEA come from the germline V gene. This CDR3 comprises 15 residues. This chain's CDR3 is CASSLNLAAYNEQFF. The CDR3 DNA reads TGTGCCAGCAGCTTAAATCTAGCGGCCTACAATGAGCAGTTCTTC.

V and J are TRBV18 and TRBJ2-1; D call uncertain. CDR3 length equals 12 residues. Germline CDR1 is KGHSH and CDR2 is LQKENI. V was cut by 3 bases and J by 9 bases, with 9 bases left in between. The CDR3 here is CASSPTRGEQFF. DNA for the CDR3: TGTGCCAGCTCACCTACAAGAGGTGAGCAGTTCTTC.

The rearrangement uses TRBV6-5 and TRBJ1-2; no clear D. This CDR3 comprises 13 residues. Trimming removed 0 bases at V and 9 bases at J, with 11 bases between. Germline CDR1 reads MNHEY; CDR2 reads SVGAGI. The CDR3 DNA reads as TGTGCCAGCAGTTACTCGAATAGTGGGCGCTACACCTTC. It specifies CASSYSNSGRYTF.

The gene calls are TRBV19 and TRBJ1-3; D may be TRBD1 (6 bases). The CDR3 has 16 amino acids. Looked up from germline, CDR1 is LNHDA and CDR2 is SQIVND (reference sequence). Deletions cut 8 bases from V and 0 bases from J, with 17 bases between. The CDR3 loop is CASGAGALSSGNTIYF. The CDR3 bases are TGTGCCAGTGGAGCAGGGGCGTTGAGCTCTGGAAACACCATATATTTT. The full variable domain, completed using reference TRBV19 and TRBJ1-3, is DGGITQSPKYLFRKEGQNVTLSCEQNLNHDAMYWYRQDPGQGLRLIYYSQIVNDFQKGDIAEGYSVSREKKESFPLTVTSAQKNPTAFYLCASGAGALSSGNTIYFGEGSWLTVV.

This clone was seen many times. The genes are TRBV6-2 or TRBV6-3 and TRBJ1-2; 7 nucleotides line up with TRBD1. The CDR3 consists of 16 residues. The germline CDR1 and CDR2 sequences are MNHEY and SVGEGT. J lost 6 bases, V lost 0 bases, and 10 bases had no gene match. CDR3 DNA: TGTGCCAGCAGTTACTCTCGGACAGGCCCAGGGAATGGCTACACCTTC. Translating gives CASSYSRTGPGNGYTF.

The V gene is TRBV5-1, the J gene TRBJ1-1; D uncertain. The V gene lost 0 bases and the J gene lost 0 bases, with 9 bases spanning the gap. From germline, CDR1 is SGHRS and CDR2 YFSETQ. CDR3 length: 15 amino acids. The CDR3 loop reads CASSLGAALNTEAFF. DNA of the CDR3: TGCGCCAGCAGCTTGGGGGCAGCCCTGAACACTGAAGCTTTCTTT.

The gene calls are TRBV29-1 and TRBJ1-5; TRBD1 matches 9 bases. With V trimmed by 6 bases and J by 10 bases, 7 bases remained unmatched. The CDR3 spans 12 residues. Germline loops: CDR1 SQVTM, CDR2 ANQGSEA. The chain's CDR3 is CSVGQGSGPQHF. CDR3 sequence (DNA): TGCAGCGTGGGACAGGGTTCGGGCCCCCAGCATTTT.

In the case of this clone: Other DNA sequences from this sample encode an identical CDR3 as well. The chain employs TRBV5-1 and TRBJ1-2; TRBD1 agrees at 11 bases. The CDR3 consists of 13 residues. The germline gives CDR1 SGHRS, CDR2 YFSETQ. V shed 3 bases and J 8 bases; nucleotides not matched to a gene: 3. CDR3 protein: CASSSGQGEGYTF. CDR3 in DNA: TGCGCCAGCAGCTCGGGACAGGGGGAAGGCTACACCTTC.

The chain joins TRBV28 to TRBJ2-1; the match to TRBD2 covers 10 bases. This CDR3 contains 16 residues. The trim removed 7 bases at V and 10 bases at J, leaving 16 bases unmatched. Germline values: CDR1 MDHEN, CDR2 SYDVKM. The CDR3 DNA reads TGTGCCAGCAACCAAGCGGGGGGGGGCGCCGGAGGCGAGCAGTTCTTC. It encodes CASNQAGGGAGGEQFF.

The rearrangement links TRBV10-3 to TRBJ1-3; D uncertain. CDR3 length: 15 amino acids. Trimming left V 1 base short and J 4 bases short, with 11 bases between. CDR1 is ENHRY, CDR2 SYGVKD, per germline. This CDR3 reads CAISEFEGTGNTIYF. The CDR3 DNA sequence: TGTGCCATCAGTGAGTTCGAGGGTACCGGAAACACCATATATTTT.

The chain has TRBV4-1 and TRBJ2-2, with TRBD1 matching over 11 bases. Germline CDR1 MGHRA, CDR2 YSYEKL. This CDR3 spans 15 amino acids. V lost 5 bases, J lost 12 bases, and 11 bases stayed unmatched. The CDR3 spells CASSTRDRGGIKLFF. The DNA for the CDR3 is TGCGCCAGCAGCACTCGGGACAGGGGGGGGATTAAGCTGTTTTTT.

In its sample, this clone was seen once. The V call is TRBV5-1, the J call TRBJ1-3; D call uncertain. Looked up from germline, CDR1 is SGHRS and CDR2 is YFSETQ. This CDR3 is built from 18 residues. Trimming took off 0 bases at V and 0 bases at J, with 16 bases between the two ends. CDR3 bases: TGCGCCAGCAGCTTGGAAGCGGGTACAGCGAGCTCTGGAAACACCATATATTTT. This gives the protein CASSLEAGTASSGNTIYF. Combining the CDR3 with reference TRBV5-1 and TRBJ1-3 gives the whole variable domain KAGVTQTPRYLIKTRGQQVTLSCSPISGHRSVSWYQQTPGQGLQFLFEYFSETQRNKGNFPGRFSGRQFSNSRSEMNVSTLELGDSALYLCASSLEAGTASSGNTIYFGEGSWLTVV.

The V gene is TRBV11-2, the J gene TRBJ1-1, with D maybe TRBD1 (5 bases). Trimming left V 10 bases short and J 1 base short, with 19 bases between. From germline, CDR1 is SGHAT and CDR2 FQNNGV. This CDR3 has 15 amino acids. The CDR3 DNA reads TGTGCCACCCACGCGTGGGGCCAGGGGAACACTGAAGCTTTCTTT. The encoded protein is CATHAWGQGNTEAFF.

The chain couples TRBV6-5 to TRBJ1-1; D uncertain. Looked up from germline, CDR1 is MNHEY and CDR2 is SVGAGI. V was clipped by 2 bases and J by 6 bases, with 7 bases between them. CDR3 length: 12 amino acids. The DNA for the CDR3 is TGTGCCAGCAGTTACAACATGGCTGAAGCTTTCTTT. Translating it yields CASSYNMAEAFF.

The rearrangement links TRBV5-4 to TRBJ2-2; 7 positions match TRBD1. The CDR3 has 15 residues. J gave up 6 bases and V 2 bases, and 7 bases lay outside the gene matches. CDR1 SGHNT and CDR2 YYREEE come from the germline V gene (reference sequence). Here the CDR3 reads CASSFDRVVSGELFF. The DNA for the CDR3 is TGTGCCAGCAGCTTTGACAGGGTAGTATCCGGGGAGCTGTTTTTT.

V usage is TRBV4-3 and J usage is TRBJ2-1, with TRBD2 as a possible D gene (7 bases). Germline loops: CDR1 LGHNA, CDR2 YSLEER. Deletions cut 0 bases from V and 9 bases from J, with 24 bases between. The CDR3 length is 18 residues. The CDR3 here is CASSQEISGGGGAPEQFF. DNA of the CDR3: TGCGCCAGCAGCCAAGAAATCTCCGGCGGAGGGGGGGCCCCTGAGCAGTTCTTC.

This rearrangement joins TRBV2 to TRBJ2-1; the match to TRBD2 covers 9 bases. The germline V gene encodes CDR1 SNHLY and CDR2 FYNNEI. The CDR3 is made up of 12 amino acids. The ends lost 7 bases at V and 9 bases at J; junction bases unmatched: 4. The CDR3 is CASKGLAVEQFF. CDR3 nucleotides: TGTGCCAGCAAGGGACTAGCCGTTGAGCAGTTCTTC.

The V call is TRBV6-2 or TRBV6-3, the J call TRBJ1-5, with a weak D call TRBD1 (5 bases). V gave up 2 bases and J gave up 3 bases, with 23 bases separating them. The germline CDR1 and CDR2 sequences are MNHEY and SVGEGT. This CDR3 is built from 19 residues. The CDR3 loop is CASSYSGGSGLKTNQPQHF. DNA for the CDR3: TGTGCCAGCAGTTACAGCGGGGGGTCTGGACTTAAGACCAATCAGCCCCAGCATTTT.

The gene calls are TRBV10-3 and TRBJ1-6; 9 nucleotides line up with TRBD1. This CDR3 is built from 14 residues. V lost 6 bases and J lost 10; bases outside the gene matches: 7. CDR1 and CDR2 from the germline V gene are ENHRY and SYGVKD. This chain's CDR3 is CAISPGTGRSPLHF. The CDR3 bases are TGTGCCATCAGCCCCGGGACAGGGAGGTCACCCCTCCACTTT.

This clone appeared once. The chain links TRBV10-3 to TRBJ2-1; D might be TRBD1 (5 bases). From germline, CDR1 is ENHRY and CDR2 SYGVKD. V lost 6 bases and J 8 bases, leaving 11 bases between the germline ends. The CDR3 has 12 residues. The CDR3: CAISLGHHEQFF. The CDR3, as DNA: TGTGCCATCAGCTTAGGACATCATGAGCAGTTCTTC.

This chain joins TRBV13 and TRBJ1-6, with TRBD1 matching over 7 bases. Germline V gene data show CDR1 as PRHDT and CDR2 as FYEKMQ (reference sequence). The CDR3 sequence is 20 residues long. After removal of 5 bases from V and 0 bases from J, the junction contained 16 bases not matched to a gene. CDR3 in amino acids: CASSRHPLGQHGSYNSPLHF. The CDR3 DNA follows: TGTGCCAGCAGCCGACATCCATTGGGACAGCACGGCTCCTATAATTCACCCCTCCACTTT.

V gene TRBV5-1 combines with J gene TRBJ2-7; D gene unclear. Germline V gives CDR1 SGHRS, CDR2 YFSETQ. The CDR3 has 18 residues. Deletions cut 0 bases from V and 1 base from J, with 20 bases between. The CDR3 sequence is CASSLGPMERSPSYEQYF. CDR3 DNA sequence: TGCGCCAGCAGCTTGGGACCGATGGAGAGATCACCTTCCTACGAGCAGTACTTC.

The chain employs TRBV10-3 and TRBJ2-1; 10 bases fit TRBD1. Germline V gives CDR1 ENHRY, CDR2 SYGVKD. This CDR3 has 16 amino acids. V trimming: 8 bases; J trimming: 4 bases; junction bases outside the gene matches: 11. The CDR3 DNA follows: TGTGCCATCTCTCCCTCGGGGGGACAGGGGTACAATGAGCAGTTCTTC. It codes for CAISPSGGQGYNEQFF.